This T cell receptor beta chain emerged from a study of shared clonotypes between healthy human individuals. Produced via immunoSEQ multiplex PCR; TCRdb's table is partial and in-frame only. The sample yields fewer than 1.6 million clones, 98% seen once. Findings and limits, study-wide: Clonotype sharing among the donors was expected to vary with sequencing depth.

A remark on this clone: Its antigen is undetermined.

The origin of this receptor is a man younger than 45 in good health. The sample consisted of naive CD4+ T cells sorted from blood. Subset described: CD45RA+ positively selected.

CDR3 nucleotide sequence: TGTGCCAGCACCGTGGGACTAGCGGGCGGAGATACGCAGTATTTT. Translating it yields CASTVGLAGGDTQYF. This chain connects TRBV28 to TRBJ2-3, with TRBD2 matching over 12 bases. The CDR3 extends over 15 amino acids. CDR1 and CDR2 from the germline V gene are MDHEN and SYDVKM. The trim removed 7 bases at V and 5 bases at J, leaving 7 bases unmatched.